One T cell receptor beta chain is described in this entry. It has no known antigen specificity. No quality values exist for individual bases; no much larger clone is one base distant. Peripheral blood CD8+ and CD4+ T cells from healthy donors, Susac syndrome patients and multiple sclerosis patients were profiled using high-throughput TCR beta sequencing. Healthy donors were age- and sex-matched controls. CD8+ TEMRA cells were enriched by FACS, while bulk CD8+ and CD4+ T cells were purified by magnetic negative isolation. Blood was collected in EDTA tubes and processed within 24 hours, with PBMCs isolated through density gradient centrifugation. PBMCs intended for TCR sequencing were cryopreserved in liquid nitrogen and thawed later in a water bath at 37 degrees C. A purity of at least 90% was achieved for sorted or isolated CD4+, CD8+ and CD8+ TEMRA cells. V loses 5 bases of germline sequence and J loses 0 bases, and the interval between the two ends is 13 bases. CDR3 length: 15 amino acids, cysteine to phenylalanine. Of all the DNA, just the CDR3 is kept, 45 bases in frame from base 1. According to the germline V gene, CDR1 reads SGHDN and CDR2 reads FVKESK.

The data were taken from a study of CD8 T cells in Susac syndrome (dated by TCRdb to between 2018 and 2021). A note on the overall study: Repertoire sequencing was used to test whether CD8+ T cell activation and differentiation in Susac syndrome was antigen driven.

RNA was extracted using the RNeasy kit, and roughly 0.45 to 1 microgram was reverse transcribed with random hexamers. TCR beta CDR3 regions were amplified with the immunoSEQ multiplex PCR assay covering 54 Vbeta and 13 Jbeta segments. PCR amplification bias was corrected by using a synthetic template baseline for primer optimization and computational correction. As for the authors' bioinformatics: Only productive sequences were kept, with reads annotated to V, D and J genes according to IMGT and analyzed in immunoSEQ Analyzer. Clonality was computed as one minus Shannon entropy normalized by log2 of the number of productive unique sequences. For each patient and control, public and private clones were evaluated within the 100 most prevalent clones. Clones were defined as Susac-specific when absent from the healthy and MS cohorts, from roughly 1,000 published viral clones and from other ImmuneACCESS disease sequences. TCRdb reprocessing: public reads trimmed at Q25 with fastp, clones called with MiXCR, in-frame beta chains kept. Here each entry gathers all rows of one CDR3 protein and keeps the most common genes and DNA. The V and J calls were determined by TCRdb, not by the authors. This sample lists 100,000 to 150,000 distinct CDR3 sequences; around 94% were detected once. The ten largest clones capture roughly 0.087% of the sample.

Overall study results and their limits: The number of individuals in the TCR sequencing and HLA analysis was acknowledged as relatively small.

Here the chain combines TRBV14 and TRBJ1-1; matching of 6 bases hints at TRBD1 as the D gene. Sequenced: CD4+ T cells from PBMCs. This TCR derives from a human donor in good health. The DNA sequence follows: TGTGCCAGCAGCAAGGGGGGGTACCTGAACACTGAAGCTTTCTTT. Translated, it reads CASSKGGYLNTEAFF.